One T cell receptor (beta chain) is described in this entry. The sample is drawn from a study of blood T cell repertoires in COVID-19. The germline CDR1 and CDR2 sequences are LGHNA and YNFKEQ. V lost 4 bases and J lost 8, with 23 bases in between. There are 16 residues in the CDR3. Only in-frame clones appear in the TCRdb table, and some are missing; sequencing was by immunoSEQ multiplex PCR. The data contain 150,000 to 200,000 clones, around 83% of them singletons. The clonotype comes from a man between 18 and 35 years old with acute or convalescent COVID-19. This rearrangement joins TRBV4-2 to TRBJ1-1; TRBD1 might be the D (6 bases). Material: peripheral blood. CDR3 sequence reads: CASSRTAAPPEAEAFF. DNA for the CDR3: TGTGCCAGCAGCCGGACAGCGGCCCCTCCAGAGGCAGAAGCTTTCTTT.